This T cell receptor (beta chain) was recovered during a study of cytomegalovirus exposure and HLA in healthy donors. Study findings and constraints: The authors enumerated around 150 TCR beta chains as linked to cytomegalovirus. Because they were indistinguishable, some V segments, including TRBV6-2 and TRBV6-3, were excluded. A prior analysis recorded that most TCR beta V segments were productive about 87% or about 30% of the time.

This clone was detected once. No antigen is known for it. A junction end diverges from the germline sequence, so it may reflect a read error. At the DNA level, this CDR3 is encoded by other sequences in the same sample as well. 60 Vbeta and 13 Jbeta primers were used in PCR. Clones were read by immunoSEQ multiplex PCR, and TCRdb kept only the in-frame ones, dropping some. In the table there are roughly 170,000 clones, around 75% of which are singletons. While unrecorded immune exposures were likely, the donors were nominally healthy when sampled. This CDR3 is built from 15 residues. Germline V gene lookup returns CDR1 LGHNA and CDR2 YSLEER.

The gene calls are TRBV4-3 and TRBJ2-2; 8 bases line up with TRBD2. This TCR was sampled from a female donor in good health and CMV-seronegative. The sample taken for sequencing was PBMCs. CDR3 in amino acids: CASSQVVAGTGELFF. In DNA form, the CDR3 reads TGCGCCAGCAGTCAAGTAGTAGCGGGGACCGGGGAGCTGTTTTTT.